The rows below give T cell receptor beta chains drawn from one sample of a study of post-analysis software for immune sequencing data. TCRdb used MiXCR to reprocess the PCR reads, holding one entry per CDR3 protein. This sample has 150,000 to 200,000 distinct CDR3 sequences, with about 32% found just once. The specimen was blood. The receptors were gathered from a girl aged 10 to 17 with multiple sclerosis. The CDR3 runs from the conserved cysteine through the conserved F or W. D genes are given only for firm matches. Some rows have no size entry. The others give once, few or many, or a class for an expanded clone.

TGTGCCAGCAGCCCGAGGACAGATTATGGCTACACCTTC CASSPRTDYGYTF TRBV5-6 . TRBJ1-2 .
TGCAGCGTTGTTGCCCTGATGAACACTGAAGCTTTCTTT CSVVALMNTEAFF TRBV29-1 . TRBJ1-1 many
TGTGCCAGCAGTGACTCACAGAACACCGGGGAGCTGTTTTTT CASSDSQNTGELFF TRBV6-4 . TRBJ2-2 .
TGCAGCGCTAATCGACAGGGTCGAGACACTGAAGCTTTCTTT CSANRQGRDTEAFF TRBV29-1 TRBD1 TRBJ1-1 many
TGTGCCGGCAGTGAACCGGCAGGGAGCTCCTACGAGCAGTACTTC CAGSEPAGSSYEQYF TRBV2 . TRBJ2-7 .
TGTGCCAGCAGCGCCGGACTGAAACAAGAGACCCAGTACTTC CASSAGLKQETQYF TRBV9 . TRBJ2-5 many
TGTGCCAGCTCACCACCACGGAATGCGGATACGCAGTATTTT CASSPPRNADTQYF TRBV18 . TRBJ2-3 .
TGTGCCAGCATTAGGGACAGGGGCTCTAACTATGGCTACACCTTC CASIRDRGSNYGYTF TRBV12-3/TRBV12-4 TRBD1 TRBJ1-2 many
TGCAGTGCTAGTGTGAAGAACACTGAAGCTTTCTTT CSASVKNTEAFF TRBV20-1 . TRBJ1-1 .
TGTGCCAGCAGTCCCCAGCTGGGGCAGAACGCGGATACGCAGTATTTT CASSPQLGQNADTQYF TRBV6-1 . TRBJ2-3 many
TGTGCCAGCAGTTGGACCTCTCGGTCATCCCTCCACTTT CASSWTSRSSLHF TRBV27 . TRBJ1-6 .
TGTGCCTGGAGTGGGTTTCCGCAGAACACTGAAGCTTTCTTT CAWSGFPQNTEAFF TRBV30 . TRBJ1-1 .
TGTGCCAGTAGTATGGCCCGGGACAGGGGAGTTCGGTATGGCTACACCTTC CASSMARDRGVRYGYTF TRBV19 TRBD1 TRBJ1-2 .
TGTGCCACCAGCACAATTAGCGGGATAGAGACCCAGTACTTC CATSTISGIETQYF TRBV15 TRBD2 TRBJ2-5 many
TGTGCCAGCAGCCTAAGCCCGTCGTCCTATGGCTACACCTTC CASSLSPSSYGYTF TRBV7-3 . TRBJ1-2 .
TGTGCCAGCAGCGGAGACAGGGGAATCTATAATTCACCCCTCCACTTT CASSGDRGIYNSPLHF TRBV28 TRBD1 TRBJ1-6 few
TGTGCCTGGAGTGTGTCACAGGGCGAGCAGTTCTTC CAWSVSQGEQFF TRBV30 . TRBJ2-1 .
TGTGCCAGCAGCCTTGGGACTAGCGGGAGGCTCGAGCAGTTCTTC CASSLGTSGRLEQFF TRBV7-8 TRBD2 TRBJ2-1 many
TGTGCCAGCAACCTAGGGATGACAGGGCAGAATGAAAAACTGTTTTTT CASNLGMTGQNEKLFF TRBV12-3/TRBV12-4 TRBD1 TRBJ1-4 many
TGTGCCGGCAGTTTAACGATGAGGGCCTACGAGCAGTACTTC CAGSLTMRAYEQYF TRBV28 . TRBJ2-7 .
TGTGCCAGCAGCCCAACAAGTAGTGGATCCTACGAGCAGTACTTC CASSPTSSGSYEQYF TRBV7-8 . TRBJ2-7 .
TGTGCCAGCAGCTTAGCAGGAGCCGTAATTGGGGCACCCCTCCACTTT CASSLAGAVIGAPLHF TRBV7-9 . TRBJ1-6 .
TGTGCCAGCAGTTACTCGATTAGGGGGCAGGGCCACCCCGCGAACACTGAAGCTTTCTTT CASSYSIRGQGHPANTEAFF TRBV6-5 TRBD1 TRBJ1-1 few
TGCGCCAGCAGTGATACGGGGGAGGGCCTTTGTGGGACCCAGTACTTC CASSDTGEGLCGTQYF TRBV10-2 TRBD2 TRBJ2-5 few
TGCAGTGCCCTGACTAGCTCCACCTACAATGAGCAGTTCTTC CSALTSSTYNEQFF TRBV20-1 TRBD2 TRBJ2-1 .
TGCGCCAGCAGCCTCATCGGTTCGACTGAAGCTTTCTTT CASSLIGSTEAFF TRBV4-1 . TRBJ1-1 .
TGTGCCAGTAGTATTCGACTTATGGTAGCGGGAGGTCCACCTTCGACAGATACGCAGTATTTT CASSIRLMVAGGPPSTDTQYF TRBV19 TRBD2 TRBJ2-3 many
TGTGCCAGCAGGCGACAGGGGGCTTCCTACAATGAGCAGTTCTTC CASRRQGASYNEQFF TRBV11-2 TRBD1 TRBJ2-1 .
TGTGCCAGCAGGGACACGGCCGTTGGGGCTTTCTTT CASRDTAVGAFF TRBV6-1 . TRBJ1-1 few
TGCGCCAGCTCTCATACAGGGGACGAGCAGTACTTC CASSHTGDEQYF TRBV4-1 TRBD1 TRBJ2-7 many
TGCAGTGCTAGAGATTACGGGAGAGGCACCGGGGAGCTGTTTTTT CSARDYGRGTGELFF TRBV20-1 . TRBJ2-2 few
TGTGCCAGCAGCAACAGGGTGGGGGGCATCAATGAGCAGTTCTTC CASSNRVGGINEQFF TRBV27 . TRBJ2-1 few
TGCGCCAGCAGCCCGGGACTAGCGGTCTACGAGCAGTACTTC CASSPGLAVYEQYF TRBV5-1 TRBD2 TRBJ2-7 many
TGCGCCAGCAGTCTCAACGCCGGGACTAGTGCTAGCACAGATACGCAGTATTTT CASSLNAGTSASTDTQYF TRBV10-1 TRBD2 TRBJ2-3 many
TGTGCCAGCAGTTTCGGGGATGGACGGCCCCAGCATTTT CASSFGDGRPQHF TRBV12-3/TRBV12-4 . TRBJ1-5 .
TGTGCCAGCAGTTCAAAATTGAACAATGAGCAGTTCTTC CASSSKLNNEQFF TRBV12-3/TRBV12-4 . TRBJ2-1 .
TGCGCCAGCAGCTTGGGTACTAGCGGGAGAGGGTCCTACAATGAGCAGTTCTTC CASSLGTSGRGSYNEQFF TRBV5-1 TRBD2 TRBJ2-1 .
TGCAGCGTTCGGGTTGGGGTAAAGGAGCAGTACTTC CSVRVGVKEQYF TRBV29-1 . TRBJ2-7 .
TGCAGCGTTGCTCTGGTGCCGGGACTAGCGGGAGGGCCCGTGGGCACAGATACGCAGTATTTT CSVALVPGLAGGPVGTDTQYF TRBV29-1 TRBD2 TRBJ2-3 few
TGTGCCAGCAGTTCAGGGTTTGGTGAAAAACTGTTTTTT CASSSGFGEKLFF TRBV12-3/TRBV12-4 . TRBJ1-4 few
TGTGCCAGCAGCTCGGACAGTCTCACTGAAGCTTTCTTT CASSSDSLTEAFF TRBV13 . TRBJ1-1 few
TGTGCCAGCAGCTTAGGAGCGGGAGAGGTCAATGAGCAGTTCTTC CASSLGAGEVNEQFF TRBV11-1 TRBD2 TRBJ2-1 .
TGTGCCAGCAGCTTGGGCTCTAGCGGCTCAAGCTACGAGCAGTACTTC CASSLGSSGSSYEQYF TRBV4-2 TRBD2 TRBJ2-7 many
TGTGCCAGCAGCTTAGGCTTCGGTGGACAGAACTATGGCTACACCTTC CASSLGFGGQNYGYTF TRBV11-1 . TRBJ1-2 few
TGTGCCAGCAGCTTGGTGGCGGGCGAGCAGTACTTC CASSLVAGEQYF TRBV9 . TRBJ2-7 .
TGCAGTGCATGGAGGGAATACGAGCAGTACTTC CSAWREYEQYF TRBV20-1 . TRBJ2-7 many
TGCGCCAGCAGCTTGGCACCAGGCCAGGACGGGGAGCTGTTTTTT CASSLAPGQDGELFF TRBV5-1 . TRBJ2-2 few
TGTGCCACCAGCAGAGAGCGGACATGGCGGTTCTTC CATSRERTWRFF TRBV15 . TRBJ2-1 few
TGTGCCAGCGAAAGGGGGCGTATAGTGAGTGGCTACACCTTC CASERGRIVSGYTF TRBV6-2/TRBV6-3 TRBD1 TRBJ1-2 .
TGCGCCAGCAGCTTGTCATCCCAAGCCAAAAACATTCAGTACTTC CASSLSSQAKNIQYF TRBV5-1 . TRBJ2-4 many
TGCGCCAGCAGCCACCGCTCCTGGACAGAAACGACAAACACTGAAGCTTTCTTT CASSHRSWTETTNTEAFF TRBV4-3 . TRBJ1-1 .
TGCGCCAGCAGCCAAGTGCAATTTAGAATTACAGGGCCTCAGGACACTGAAGCTTTCTTT CASSQVQFRITGPQDTEAFF TRBV4-1 . TRBJ1-1 few
TGTGCCAGCACCGTCGGCAGTAAAGAGACCCAGTACTTC CASTVGSKETQYF TRBV12-3/TRBV12-4 . TRBJ2-5 .